A single TCR beta chain is shown here with its context. Its specific antigen is unknown. Qualities for individual bases were not recorded, and no much larger clone is one base off. Genomic DNA was isolated and then used for the TCRbeta deep sequencing. The immunoSEQ assay, provided as a commercial service, was used for TCRbeta CDR3 sequencing and initial data processing. In the original analysis: Reads were demultiplexed, adapter and primer sequences were trimmed, similar clones were merged through frequency-ratio clustering, and V, D, J genes were annotated using IMGT. Imported from immuneACCESS, the table was reduced by TCRdb to in-frame sequences with V and J called. These copies leave out some clones; in studies compared against another copy, an unresolved V gene accounts for under half, and the cause of the remainder is not known. The V and J calls and clone size are taken from that table; D and trimming were inferred from the DNA. The sample has approximately 14,000 clones on record, roughly 78% of them singletons. About 32% of the sample lies in the top ten.

The data originate from a study of somatic mutations in T cells in chronic GVHD (dated by TCRdb to 2018 to 2021). Relative to germline, V is missing 3 bases and J is missing 8 bases, with 9 bases of the junction outside any gene match. The CDR3 covers 15 residues, taking in both the cysteine and the phenylalanine. The only DNA kept is the CDR3, 45 bases in frame from the first base. The CDR1 and CDR2 encoded by the germline V gene (reference sequence) are SEHNR and FQNEAQ. For sorting, staining was performed with anti-CD3, anti-CD4, anti-CD8 and a Vbeta20 antibody from the IOTest Beta Mark kit on a FACSAria III, and a purity above 97% was achieved. Peripheral blood was drawn into sodium heparin tubes, and mononuclear cells were separated by Ficoll-Paque PLUS density gradient centrifugation. CD4+ Vbeta20+, CD4+ Vbeta20-, and CD8+ T cell fractions were FACS-sorted before TCRbeta deep sequencing.

This sequence was found in a male patient aged 50 to 59 with chronic graft-versus-host disease. After a transplant, some T cells may be the graft donor's own cells. This receptor chain uses TRBV7-9 and TRBJ2-1; 8 of the junction bases match TRBD2. The material sequenced was Vbeta20-negative CD4+ T cells from blood. The cell subset or site label for this specimen denotes: CD4+ T cells sorted as TCR Vbeta20 negative by flow cytometry. The nucleotide sequence is TGTGCCAGCAGCTTTACCGGGGGGGCATTGGATGAGCAGTTCTTC. Its protein product is CASSFTGGALDEQFF.